This is a list of T cell receptor beta chains from one sample in a study of cytomegalovirus exposure and HLA in healthy donors. Measured with immunoSEQ multiplex PCR; TCRdb has only the in-frame clones, and not every one. The sample contains about 130,000 clones, approximately 91% of which appear only once. The sequenced material came from PBMCs. The source is a man between 25 and 39 years old in good health and CMV-seronegative. Both conserved end residues are part of each CDR3. D genes are given only for firm matches. Only part of the rows carry a size: once, few, many, or a class if the clone is expanded.

D	size	J	V	CDR3	DNA
NA	NA	TRBJ1-1	TRBV11-3	CASSLANSSPYLNTEAFF	TGTGCCAGCAGCTTAGCTAACTCCTCCCCCTACTTGAACACTGAAGCTTTCTTT
NA	NA	TRBJ2-7	TRBV10-2	CASSEAGTYEQYF	TGCGCCAGCAGTGAAGCTGGTACCTACGAGCAGTACTTC
TRBD1	NA	TRBJ2-5	TRBV20-1	CRTGVEETQYF	TGCAGGACAGGGGTAGAAGAGACCCAGTACTTC
TRBD2	once	TRBJ2-7	TRBV4-3	CASSQDLGGLAEYEQYF	TGCGCCAGCAGCCAAGATCTTGGGGGACTAGCGGAATACGAGCAGTACTTC
NA	NA	TRBJ2-7	TRBV4-1	CASSHTDSSYEQYF	TGCGCCAGCAGCCATACGGACAGTTCCTACGAGCAGTACTTC
NA	NA	TRBJ2-7	TRBV19	CASSIKAMTLYEQYF	TGTGCCAGTAGTATTAAGGCGATGACTTTGTACGAGCAGTACTTC
NA	once	TRBJ1-2	TRBV6-4	CASSEAGGSYGYTF	TGTGCCAGCAGTGAGGCGGGGGGCTCCTATGGCTACACCTTC
TRBD1	NA	TRBJ1-5	TRBV6-5	CASSYNRGPNQPQHF	TGTGCCAGCAGTTACAACAGGGGGCCCAATCAGCCCCAGCATTTT
NA	few	TRBJ2-7	TRBV5-4	CASSLAGQGPYEQYF	TGTGCCAGCAGCTTGGCAGGACAAGGACCCTACGAGCAGTACTTC
NA	few	TRBJ1-1	TRBV25-1	CASSDQAQSFEAFF	TGTGCCAGCAGTGACCAGGCCCAATCGTTTGAAGCTTTCTTT
TRBD2	NA	TRBJ2-2	TRBV15	CATSRLAGLDPTGELFF	TGTGCCACCAGCAGACTAGCGGGACTCGACCCCACCGGGGAGCTGTTTTTT
TRBD1	NA	TRBJ2-7	TRBV18	CASSLSGQGAAEQYF	TGTGCCAGCTCACTCTCGGGACAGGGGGCTGCCGAGCAGTACTTC
NA	NA	TRBJ2-2	TRBV6-5	CASSYSRPATGELFF	TGTGCCAGCAGTTACTCGCGCCCTGCCACCGGGGAGCTGTTTTTT
NA	NA	TRBJ1-1	TRBV25-1	CASMQGMSTEAFF	TGTGCCAGCATGCAGGGGATGTCCACTGAAGCTTTCTTT
TRBD2	NA	TRBJ2-3	TRBV9	CASSVRGGGDTDTQYF	TGTGCCAGCAGCGTAAGGGGCGGGGGTGACACAGATACGCAGTATTTT
TRBD1	NA	TRBJ2-3	TRBV5-1	CASSLGTGDLGTDTQYF	TGCGCCAGCAGCCTTGGGACAGGGGATTTGGGCACAGATACGCAGTATTTT
NA	once	TRBJ2-5	TRBV14	CASSPKSGWGEETQYF	TGTGCCAGCAGCCCTAAGAGCGGCTGGGGGGAAGAGACCCAGTACTTC
NA	once	TRBJ2-2	TRBV30	CAWSPPRGGIAGELFF	TGTGCCTGGAGTCCGCCCCGAGGCGGGATCGCCGGGGAGCTGTTTTTT
NA	NA	TRBJ1-6	TRBV6-5	CASSYSASANNSPLHF	TGTGCCAGCAGTTACTCGGCCAGTGCCAATAATTCACCCCTCCACTTT
NA	NA	TRBJ2-2	TRBV11-2	CASSLSSTGELFF	TGTGCCAGCAGCTTATCGTCCACCGGGGAGCTGTTTTTT
NA	many	TRBJ2-7	TRBV6-1	CASSDGGPYEQYF	TGTGCCAGCAGTGATGGGGGCCCCTACGAGCAGTACTTC
NA	NA	TRBJ2-2	TRBV13	CASSPPNLGDTGELFF	TGTGCCAGCAGCCCGCCTAACCTAGGGGACACCGGGGAGCTGTTTTTT
NA	NA	TRBJ1-1	TRBV29-1	CSVESGWDTEAFF	TGCAGCGTTGAAAGCGGTTGGGACACTGAAGCTTTCTTT
NA	few	TRBJ2-2	TRBV27	CASSQLQGTGELFF	TGTGCCAGCAGTCAGTTACAGGGCACCGGGGAGCTGTTTTTT
TRBD2	NA	TRBJ2-2	TRBV30	CAWTRAGKEAGELFF	TGTGCCTGGACACGAGCGGGAAAAGAGGCCGGGGAGCTGTTTTTT
TRBD1	few	TRBJ2-7	TRBV19	CASTPGQGTYEQYF	TGTGCCAGTACCCCAGGACAGGGGACCTACGAGCAGTACTTC
TRBD1	NA	TRBJ1-6	TRBV5-4	CASSLGTGWGSPLHF	TGTGCCAGCAGCCTTGGGACAGGGTGGGGTTCACCCCTCCACTTT
TRBD2	NA	TRBJ2-7	TRBV5-4	CASSKGLAGANEQYF	TGTGCCAGCAGCAAGGGACTAGCGGGAGCCAACGAGCAGTACTTC
NA	NA	TRBJ1-1	TRBV29-1	CSVEEGGTEAFF	TGCAGCGTTGAAGAAGGGGGAACTGAAGCTTTCTTT
TRBD1	NA	TRBJ1-5	TRBV5-6	CASSLGQGHQPQHF	TGTGCCAGCAGCTTAGGACAGGGGCACCAGCCCCAGCATTTT
NA	NA	TRBJ2-7	TRBV7-9	CASSRLGYEQYF	TGTGCCAGCAGCCGGCTAGGATACGAGCAGTACTTC
NA	NA	TRBJ1-1	TRBV6-5	CASGSDKTTF	TGTGCCAGCGGATCGGACAAAACTACCTTT
NA	NA	TRBJ1-4	TRBV6-6	CASRSYSANEKLFF	TGTGCCAGCAGGTCCTATAGCGCTAATGAAAAACTGTTTTTT
NA	NA	TRBJ2-2	TRBV25-1	CASWGRGPFLNTGELFF	TGTGCCTCTTGGGGCAGGGGTCCGTTTTTGAACACCGGGGAGCTGTTTTTT
NA	NA	TRBJ1-5	TRBV5-4	CASSLGVNQPQHF	TGTGCCAGCAGCTTGGGCGTCAATCAGCCCCAGCATTTT
TRBD2	NA	TRBJ2-7	TRBV9	CASSVGLAGVHYEQYF	TGTGCCAGCAGCGTGGGCCTAGCGGGAGTACACTACGAGCAGTACTTC
TRBD1	NA	TRBJ2-1	TRBV19	CASSIGGGARRDEQFF	TGTGCCAGTAGTATAGGAGGGGGCGCCCGTAGGGATGAGCAGTTCTTC
TRBD2	NA	TRBJ2-7	TRBV7-9	CASSPTSANYEQYF	TGTGCCAGCAGCCCGACTAGCGCGAACTACGAGCAGTACTTC
NA	NA	TRBJ2-7	TRBV6-6	CASSYLHEQYF	TGTGCCAGCAGTTATCTCCACGAGCAGTACTTC
NA	NA	TRBJ1-6	TRBV7-2	CASSFGQRYSPLHF	TGTGCCAGCAGCTTCGGACAGAGATATTCACCCCTCCACTTT
NA	NA	TRBJ1-4	TRBV25-1	CASSERRVSEKLFF	TGTGCCAGCAGTGAGCGTCGGGTCTCTGAAAAACTGTTTTTT
NA	NA	TRBJ2-7	TRBV6-6	CASSYSLQGPHEQYF	TGTGCCAGCAGTTACTCTTTGCAGGGCCCCCACGAGCAGTACTTC
TRBD1	few	TRBJ1-2	TRBV7-2	CASSLYSGQGAGGYTF	TGTGCCAGCAGCTTATACTCCGGACAGGGGGCCGGAGGCTACACCTTC
TRBD1	NA	TRBJ1-1	TRBV29-1	CSGRQGEYTEAFF	TGCAGCGGACGACAGGGGGAGTACACTGAAGCTTTCTTT
TRBD2	NA	TRBJ2-3	TRBV4-1	CASSQDTSGRIRTDTQYF	TGCGCCAGCAGCCAAGATACTAGCGGGAGGATTCGCACAGATACGCAGTATTTT
NA	NA	TRBJ2-5	TRBV9	CASSQLTGRYQETQYF	TGTGCCAGCAGCCAATTGACAGGCCGTTATCAAGAGACCCAGTACTTC
NA	few	TRBJ2-3	TRBV29-1	CSVDEGGTDTQYF	TGCAGCGTTGACGAGGGCGGCACAGATACGCAGTATTTT
TRBD1	NA	TRBJ1-1	TRBV9	CASSPRTGVSTEAFF	TGTGCCAGCAGCCCCCGGACAGGGGTTTCCACTGAAGCTTTCTTT